The T cell receptor beta chain under discussion was sequenced for a study of cytomegalovirus exposure and HLA in healthy donors (dated by TCRdb to about 2017). General notes on the study: According to an earlier analysis of a few hundred of the donors, 150 million to 200 million T cells yielded roughly 110 million unique TCR beta sequences and 250 to 350 Gb of sequence data. An early release that covered about 600 HLA-typed donors contained about 290 gigabases of sequencing data and 80 million or so unique TCR sequences. Of the roughly 400 genotyped donors, over 70% fell in the genetic ancestry cluster associated with self-reported Caucasian donors. The study aimed to test whether cataloging public T cell receptors could reveal signatures of past pathogen exposure. Using immunosequencing, the study profiled T cell repertoires from fewer than 700 subjects and related those repertoires to cytomegalovirus serostatus. Besides the first cohort of 550 to 750 subjects, a separate validation cohort made up of roughly 120 different subjects was used. The study combined high-throughput TCR immunosequencing, statistical association of individual TCRs with disease status, and machine learning to predict cytomegalovirus infection status. To study patterns of TCR occurrence, a later analysis re-analyzed previously published TCR beta repertoires from 600 to 750 donors and added high-resolution HLA genotyping. The later analysis used no new phenotypic data to find candidate immune exposures, relying instead on TCR beta sequences and their occurrence across donors. An earlier analysis of about 600 of the donors used high-throughput TCR beta sequencing to judge whether each TCR beta V gene segment behaved as functional or pseudogenic. Alongside the repertoire data, information on donor age, sex, ethnicity and CMV serostatus was compiled. A later genetic analysis used genome-wide SNP genotypes for about 55% of the 666 donors, treating that subset as a discovery cohort. All discovery cohort repertoires had been generated on a single sequencing platform. HLA typing covered class I and class II loci at four-digit resolution. Typing coverage differed by locus: A, B, C, DRB1 and DQB1 were typed in about 629-640 donors, DQA1 in 522, DPA1 in approximately 600, and DPB1 in just under 490. A handful of DR-DQ haplotypes were handled as single units for association and clustering because linkage in the cohort was strong. Among around 400 genotyped donors of the cohort, an average of around 240,000 unique TCR beta nucleotide sequences were sequenced per donor, roughly 20% of them non-productive.

The germline V gene encodes CDR1 SNHLY and CDR2 FYNNEI. V is reduced by 2 bases and J by 4 bases, leaving a spacing of 11 bases between them. The CDR3 goes from the cysteine to the phenylalanine over 14 residues. CDR3 DNA is the only sequence kept; it has 42 bases, read in frame from the first base. The library relied on the immunoSEQ multiplex PCR assay. For the multiplex PCR, a mixture combining 60 forward primers for TCR Vbeta segments and 13 reverse primers for TCR Jbeta segments was used. A multiplex PCR assay on genomic DNA amplified the CDR3 region of rearranged TCR beta genes. On the Illumina HiSeq System, the amplified TCR beta libraries were sequenced as 87-base-pair reads. Per the authors' processing: In a later analysis, roughly 80 million unique TCR beta chains were counted across the 650 to 750 repertoires, and about 9.9 million of these chains were shared by at least two donors. Raw reads were error-corrected and collapsed into unique sequences by a nearest-neighbor algorithm in which closely related sequences were merged to remove PCR and sequencing errors. CDR3 sequences were aligned to IMGT reference sequences to assign V, D and J gene segments. For a sequence to be retained, at least a six-nucleotide match to both a V gene segment and a J gene segment was required. Rearrangements were classified as productive when the CDR3 lacked stop codons and remained in frame with V and J, and all other rearrangements were classified as non-productive. Following IMGT convention, CDR3 was defined as the stretch from the second conserved V-encoded cysteine to the conserved J-encoded phenylalanine. The earlier analysis of about 560 of the donors excluded any sequence lacking an unambiguous match to a single V gene segment. An earlier analysis of around 600 of the donors classified V segments as functional when productive rearrangements were above 56.7% and as segregating when the standard deviation between donors was above 5%. A statistical classification framework was built for diagnosing cytomegalovirus status from the catalog of TCR beta chain sequences. A later analysis assigned V and J genes by comparing TCR nucleotide sequences with IMGT/GENE-DB human TR gene sequences. A later analysis assigned CDR3 sequences and most-parsimonious VDJ recombination scenarios with the TCRdist pipeline. In a later analysis, each TCR beta chain was defined by its CDR3 amino acid sequence together with its V-gene family, and reads without a unique V-gene family were excluded. To address suspected cross-contamination and a sequencing artifact, a later analysis removed approximately 590 highly shared, low-generation-probability nucleotide sequences. A later analysis calculated a clonal expansion index for each public chain from normalized within-repertoire ranks of inferred template counts. In a later analysis, generation probabilities were computed with a VDJ recombination model fitted to out-of-frame rearrangements, and the resulting probabilities were checked against IGoR. A later analysis scored TCR-TCR, TCR-HLA and TCR-CMV co-occurrence with hypergeometric tests, applying a repertoire-size bias correction to TCR pairs. False discovery rates were estimated in a later analysis by permuting HLA or CMV assignments 20 times. In a later analysis, co-occurring TCRs were grouped with DBSCAN, and TCRdist sequence similarity was added when clustering was performed within HLA-allele-positive subsets. For co-occurrence clustering, repertoires with fewer than 30,000 or more than 120,000 public chains were excluded, along with 5 or 6 repertoires with anomalous nucleotide sharing. Here the immuneACCESS table is served through TCRdb, limited to in-frame sequences with V and J called. Missing clones are a known gap in these copies; in checked studies unresolved V genes cover under half, and the rest lacks a known reason. V, J and clone size reflect that table, while D and trimming were determined from the DNA. The sample has 130,000 or so clones on record, roughly 80% of them singletons. The ten largest clones add up to more than 2% of the sample.

The investigation overall reported the following: Because counts were too low, some 16 rarely observed V segments, including chromosome 9 orphons, were excluded from the earlier analysis of 587 of the donors. In an earlier analysis of approximately 600 of the donors, most TCR beta V segments were observed in productive rearrangements about 90% or about 30% of the time, broadly matching IMGT annotations. According to a later analysis, parvovirus B19, influenza, CMV and Epstein-Barr virus appeared linked to several top co-occurrence clusters. Linkage disequilibrium might explain the correlated functional status among segregating V segments, but an unknown experimental factor could not be ruled out. The 87-base-pair reads could not distinguish some IMGT-functional V segments, including TRBV6-2 and TRBV6-3, so those segments were excluded. CMV serostatus was the only immune exposure information available for the cohort. Most TCR sequences were observed very rarely across donors, whereas some public TCRs were present in many individuals. The authors suggested that the approach could potentially be generalized to other disease states and immunological phenotypes. Three of the identified cytomegalovirus-associated TCR beta chains were confirmed in vitro to be specific for cytomegalovirus antigens. V-gene and J-gene trimming of TCR beta chains was associated with a missense DCLRE1C variant in a later genetic analysis, and the association was replicated in an independent cohort. Compared with equally common non-associated chains, HLA-associated TCR beta chains in a later analysis were more clonally expanded and had lower generation probabilities. Because some donors lacked HLA typing at each locus, the association tests relied only on the typed subset. Assigning TCR associations to individual alleles was difficult when HLA alleles, especially DR and DQ, strongly co-occurred. Specific HLA alleles were associated with 15,000 to 20,000 TCR beta sequences at a false discovery rate of 0.05 in a later analysis. Sequencing depth was assumed to be roughly uniform across donors in the presence/absence analyses, though that assumption may not hold. In a later analysis, most CMV-associated TCR beta chains were found to appear HLA-restricted, with HLA associations seemingly driven largely by CMV exposure. Compared with the roughly 600-donor mean, donors in an Asian-associated ancestry cluster had fewer N-insertions in productive TCRs, according to a later genetic analysis. In a later analysis, TCR association rates were found to vary across HLA loci, with the most associated TCRs seen for DRB1 alleles and the fewest for HLA-C alleles. A further reported finding was that TCR beta sequences accurately predicted the HLA-A and HLA-B alleles for most subjects in the first cohort. The cohort was sequenced for TCR beta chains only, and without alpha or paired-chain data the features that could be detected were limited. In both the original and validation cohorts, the classifier was reported to diagnose cytomegalovirus status with high specificity and sensitivity. The study gave a list of 150 to 200 TCR beta chains associated with cytomegalovirus. The sequencing pipeline was judged likely to have produced a cluster of highly shared sequence variants as a technical artifact.

The cohort was made up of around 720 healthy bone marrow donors. At the time of sampling, every cohort member was nominally healthy, though immune exposures that went unrecorded were likely present. The donor was CMV seropositive and was included in the group of 250 to 300 seropositive cohort members. A peripheral blood sample was provided by each donor, and peripheral blood mononuclear cells were used for TCR beta sequencing. The Qiagen DNeasy Blood Extraction Kit was used to extract genomic DNA from the blood cell samples. This clone was detected only once. Its recognized antigen is unknown. No much larger clone is present one base from it, and per-base qualities are unavailable.

Sequencing was performed on PBMCs. The TCR originated in a woman aged 40 to 50 in good health and CMV-seropositive. The chain is encoded by TRBV2 joined to TRBJ1-2, with TRBD1 tentatively as D gene (6 bases match). The nucleotides are TGTGCCAGCAGTGAAATGGGCAGGGGCTATGGCTACACCTTC. It translates as CASSEMGRGYGYTF.